Sequencing of this T cell receptor beta chain was carried out in a study of regulatory T cells in long-lasting Graves disease (dated by TCRdb to the early 2020s). About the full investigation: In the newly diagnosed Graves' disease group, patients had been taking antithyroid drugs for less than 3 months. A total of about 33 samples were covered by TCR sequencing, comprising roughly 13 persistent and around 20 newly diagnosed Graves' disease patients. Persistent Graves' disease patients were compared with newly diagnosed Graves' disease patients by peripheral blood TCR sequencing and RNA sequencing. The study took place in China and was registered as a clinical trial.

Comments on this clonotype: The antigen this receptor binds is unknown. No qualities accompany the bases; no much larger clone lies one base away.

The library relied on multiplex PCR. TCRdb lists the instrument as Illumina HiSeq 4000. iRepertoire HTBI primers and Arm-PCR amplification of CDR3 regions were used to construct TCR beta libraries. Before sequencing, the PCR products went through gel purification. The original pipeline was this. A total of 62 TRBV and approximately 15 TRBJ segments were identified across samples and were used for gene usage analysis of CDR3 amino acid clonotypes. Filtered high-quality paired reads were merged into contigs using COPE and FqMerger. BLAST was used to align contigs to IMGT TRBV, TRBD and TRBJ reference genes, with CDR3 defined following IMGT. Clonotypes above 0.1% frequency were classified as highly expanded clones. Shannon entropy served as the measure of repertoire diversity, while the Gini coefficient captured V-J evenness. Clonotypes shared by more than one individual were considered public. TCRdb reworked the public reads: Q25 trimming with fastp, MiXCR clone assembly, productive beta chains retained. Rows are combined by CDR3 protein, so each entry shows the most common genes and DNA. In this record, the V and J calls reflect TCRdb's handling and not the investigators' own analysis. Recorded for this sample are 500,000 or so distinct CDR3 sequences; under 20% of them occurred a single time. 10% to 15% of the sample rests with the top ten.

What the study reported, not specific to this receptor: Only the TCR beta chain was sequenced and analyzed. More public clonotypes were shared among persistent patients (roughly 2,900) than among newly diagnosed patients (966). Because the primary lesion, thyroid tissue, could not be accessed, the study looked at peripheral blood alone. Preferential use of TRBV28, TRBJ1-2 and TRBJ2-5 was observed in persistent disease, whereas TRBV20-1 and TRBJ2-1 were favored in newly diagnosed disease. The authors acknowledged the small sample size as a limitation that may reduce accuracy. Persistent Graves' disease patients showed lower TCR Shannon entropy and fewer highly expanded clones than newly diagnosed patients, suggesting clonal expansion.

The time point label corresponds to: newly diagnosed GD, antithyroid drugs for less than 3 months. For both TCR sequencing and RNA sequencing, RNA was extracted from PBMCs in TRIzol. The diagnosis of Graves' disease followed American Thyroid Association guidelines. Recruitment of patients was carried out at an endocrinology department in Xi'an, China. Each patient gave about 8.1 milliliters of peripheral blood, collected in an EDTA anticoagulant tube. PBMCs were isolated by Ficoll Paque Plus density gradient separation without further T cell sorting. An Agilent 2100 Bioanalyzer and agarose gel were used to check RNA quality, while a NanoDrop 2000 measured RNA concentration. The V and J ends are trimmed by 4 bases and 5 bases, leaving 17 bases between them. Based on the germline V gene, the CDR1 and CDR2 sequences are MNHGY and SVAAGI. The CDR3 sequence holds 15 residues, the cysteine and phenylalanine included. This entry keeps only the CDR3 DNA: 45 bases, framed from base 1.

These data are also associated with another study on T cells in Graves' hyperthyroidism and ophthalmopathy. As described in the second report: Stable Graves' hyperthyroidism was defined as the absence of progression to ophthalmopathy over 18 months of follow-up. The hyperthyroidism patients were between 18 and 65 years old and newly diagnosed, with a disease duration of less than 2 months. Any patient with an uncontrolled infection, another autoimmune disease, pregnancy or lactation was excluded. Diagnoses were based on clinical symptoms, serum thyroxine and TRAb, thyroid ultrasound and orbital computed tomography. The TCR CDR3 was subjected to a first round of RT-PCR using the HTBI primer set and the Qiagen OneStep RT-PCR kit. Most expanded thyroid clonotypes (frequency above 0.001) were also found in blood, which suggests that blood repertoires may mirror thyroid immune responses. In cross-validation, a model built on a 13 V-J signature told ophthalmopathy apart from stable hyperthyroidism with approximately 90% sensitivity and roughly 83% specificity, and in testing the same model reached 80%/75%. During validation, the model predicted progression to ophthalmopathy a median of approximately 6.5 months ahead of onset, with around 70% sensitivity and roughly 72% specificity. To identify TCR V-J signatures that set the groups apart, the researchers used a discovery cohort of about a hundred patients, made up of 40 to 45 with Graves' ophthalmopathy and some 58 with stable Graves' hyperthyroidism. An independent validation cohort of some 18 hyperthyroidism patients and approximately 17 patients who later progressed to ophthalmopathy tested prospective prediction of ophthalmopathy. The 90 or so discovery patients were randomly split 7:3 into training and test sets. In over five Graves' hyperthyroidism patients, the study also compared T-cell repertoires from thyroid tissue with T-cell repertoires from blood. Once sampling was done, hyperthyroidism patients were given methimazole at a starting dose of 30 mg daily, whereas ophthalmopathy patients were given high-dose intravenous methylprednisolone. Libraries were constructed in a second round of multiplex PCR, after which size selection and purification were carried out. The libraries were sequenced on an Illumina HiSeq2000 using paired-end 100 bp reads. SOAPnuke was used to process the raw data, throwing out any read that contained adapters or uncalled bases, had a mean Phred below 15, or lacked an exact constant-primer or identifier match. COPE v1.2.5 was used to merge the high-quality paired reads, and each unique nucleotide sequence was defined as a clonotype. MiTCR v1.1 was used to align clonotypes to the IMGT TRBV, TRBD and TRBJ reference segments. Only V-J combinations with frequency above 0.0001, covering 99% to 99.2% of repertoires, were analysed. The TCS score was defined as F50 (clonal expansion) divided by E x V (chaos), with BLOSUM62-based TCRdist calculated between CDR3 peptides within each V-J. Welch's t-statistics and random forest reduced fewer than 550 V-J features to 13, which were used in a naive Bayes classifier (R e1071). No statistical method was used to set the sample size in advance, and investigators knew the group allocation. The paper reports TCR Vbeta CDR3 sequencing of 135 peripheral blood samples: fewer than 50 ophthalmopathy, about 75 hyperthyroidism and about 17 progressor patients.

Specimen: peripheral blood mononuclear cells (PBMCs), collected at new diagnosis, from a patient treated with antithyroid drugs. Recombination linked TRBV6-9 to TRBJ1-1; a tentative D call is TRBD1 (6 bases match). The receptor was isolated from a man aged 40-50 years with Graves disease. Donor details come from another sample of the same person, matched by shared clones. The sequence in DNA is TGTGCCAGCAGTTCACCAGGACAGCGAAGGACTGAAGCTTTCTTT. Its translation is CASSSPGQRRTEAFF.